This is a list of T cell receptor beta chains from one sample in a study of T cells in Graves' hyperthyroidism and ophthalmopathy. TCRdb re-called the multiplex PCR reads with MiXCR, one entry per CDR3 protein. This table has 650,000 to 700,000 distinct CDR3 sequences, approximately 15% appearing once. The sequenced sample consisted of blood. Receptors originate from a man aged 45-65 years with Graves' hyperthyroidism. The CDR3 runs from the conserved cysteine through the conserved F or W. D genes are given only for firm matches. Only some rows state a clone size, as once, few, many or a class for expanded clones.

clone size: few
D gene: .
V gene: TRBV5-1
J gene: TRBJ1-1
CDR3 protein: CASSLDPGYMNTEAFF
CDR3 DNA: TGCGCCAGCAGCTTGGATCCGGGCTACATGAACACTGAAGCTTTCTTT

clone size: many
D gene: .
V gene: TRBV3-2
J gene: TRBJ2-7
CDR3 protein: CASSQGQTANSHEQYF
CDR3 DNA: TGTGCCAGCAGCCAAGGACAGACAGCCAATAGCCACGAGCAGTACTTC

clone size: few
D gene: .
V gene: TRBV6-1
J gene: TRBJ2-1
CDR3 protein: CASNTGWNEQFF
CDR3 DNA: TGTGCCAGCAATACAGGGTGGAATGAGCAGTTCTTC

clone size: .
D gene: .
V gene: TRBV29-1
J gene: TRBJ1-4
CDR3 protein: CSVEATPGEKLFF
CDR3 DNA: TGCAGCGTTGAAGCCACCCCCGGTGAAAAACTGTTTTTT

clone size: few
D gene: TRBD1
V gene: TRBV13
J gene: TRBJ1-1
CDR3 protein: CASNTLRGDTEAFF
CDR3 DNA: TGTGCCAGCAACACCCTCAGGGGGGACACTGAAGCTTTCTTT

clone size: many
D gene: .
V gene: TRBV12-3/TRBV12-4
J gene: TRBJ1-5
CDR3 protein: CASSLGSYSNQPQHF
CDR3 DNA: TGTGCCAGCAGTTTAGGCAGCTATAGCAATCAGCCCCAGCATTTT

clone size: many
D gene: .
V gene: TRBV12-5
J gene: TRBJ2-3
CDR3 protein: CASGTRLDTQYF
CDR3 DNA: TGTGCTAGTGGTACCCGGTTGGATACGCAGTATTTT

clone size: few
D gene: TRBD2
V gene: TRBV5-1
J gene: TRBJ2-7
CDR3 protein: CASGTLAGEAEQYF
CDR3 DNA: TGCGCCAGCGGAACACTAGCGGGAGAAGCCGAGCAGTACTTC

clone size: few
D gene: TRBD1
V gene: TRBV6-1
J gene: TRBJ2-1
CDR3 protein: CASSEQGSYNEQFF
CDR3 DNA: TGTGCCAGCAGCGAACAGGGGTCCTACAATGAGCAGTTCTTC

clone size: many
D gene: .
V gene: TRBV6-6
J gene: TRBJ2-3
CDR3 protein: CASSYKDTQYF
CDR3 DNA: TGTGCCAGCAGTTACAAAGATACGCAGTATTTT

clone size: .
D gene: .
V gene: TRBV15
J gene: TRBJ1-2
CDR3 protein: CATSRVPVPSYGYTF
CDR3 DNA: TGTGCCACCAGCAGAGTTCCAGTGCCCTCCTATGGCTACACCTTC

clone size: many
D gene: TRBD1
V gene: TRBV5-1
J gene: TRBJ1-1
CDR3 protein: CASSLERGLTEAFF
CDR3 DNA: TGCGCCAGCAGCTTGGAAAGGGGGCTTACTGAAGCTTTCTTT

clone size: .
D gene: .
V gene: TRBV11-1
J gene: TRBJ2-2
CDR3 protein: CASSLEPGHEAGELYF
CDR3 DNA: TGTGCCAGCAGCTTAGAACCGGGACACGAGGCCGGGGAGCTGTATTTT

clone size: many
D gene: .
V gene: TRBV12-3/TRBV12-4
J gene: TRBJ2-7
CDR3 protein: CASSRAGFSYEQYF
CDR3 DNA: TGTGCCAGCAGTCGCGCAGGGTTCTCCTACGAGCAGTACTTC

clone size: many
D gene: .
V gene: TRBV15
J gene: TRBJ1-1
CDR3 protein: CATSNLKGGWSMNTEAFF
CDR3 DNA: TGTGCCACCAGCAATCTCAAAGGGGGATGGAGCATGAACACTGAAGCTTTCTTT

clone size: many
D gene: .
V gene: TRBV27
J gene: TRBJ2-5
CDR3 protein: CASSFSSGAYPQETQYF
CDR3 DNA: TGTGCCAGCAGTTTCTCCAGCGGAGCCTACCCTCAAGAGACCCAGTACTTC

clone size: few
D gene: TRBD1
V gene: TRBV6-1
J gene: TRBJ2-7
CDR3 protein: CASSERYRGPYEQYF
CDR3 DNA: TGTGCCAGCAGTGAACGTTACAGGGGCCCCTACGAGCAGTACTTC

clone size: few
D gene: .
V gene: TRBV19
J gene: TRBJ2-3
CDR3 protein: CASSMFTPRNTDTQYF
CDR3 DNA: TGTGCCAGTAGTATGTTTACCCCAAGGAACACAGATACGCAGTATTTT

clone size: .
D gene: .
V gene: TRBV6-1
J gene: TRBJ1-1
CDR3 protein: CASSLHREVGTEAFF
CDR3 DNA: TGTGCCAGCAGCCTTCACAGGGAGGTCGGCACTGAAGCTTTCTTT

clone size: many
D gene: TRBD1
V gene: TRBV28
J gene: TRBJ1-2
CDR3 protein: CASSPAGTAHGYTF
CDR3 DNA: TGTGCCAGCAGCCCAGCCGGGACAGCCCATGGCTACACCTTC

clone size: many
D gene: .
V gene: TRBV12-3/TRBV12-4
J gene: TRBJ2-1
CDR3 protein: CASSFEDTSSSYNEQFF
CDR3 DNA: TGTGCCAGCAGTTTTGAGGACACCTCGAGCTCCTACAATGAGCAGTTCTTC

clone size: .
D gene: .
V gene: TRBV2
J gene: TRBJ2-7
CDR3 protein: CASSPPGRPRSFNEQYF
CDR3 DNA: TGTGCCAGCTCACCGCCGGGCCGCCCGCGCTCCTTTAACGAGCAGTACTTC

clone size: few
D gene: .
V gene: TRBV29-1
J gene: TRBJ2-7
CDR3 protein: CSVETPVSGISYEQYF
CDR3 DNA: TGCAGCGTTGAAACCCCCGTGAGCGGTATTAGTTACGAGCAGTACTTC

clone size: .
D gene: .
V gene: TRBV3-1
J gene: TRBJ2-7
CDR3 protein: CASSQGPGWSYEQYF
CDR3 DNA: TGTGCCAGCAGCCAAGGGCCAGGGTGGAGCTACGAGCAGTACTTC

clone size: few
D gene: .
V gene: TRBV19
J gene: TRBJ2-5
CDR3 protein: CASSIGGAVQTQYF
CDR3 DNA: TGTGCCAGTAGTATAGGGGGAGCGGTTCAGACCCAGTACTTC

clone size: .
D gene: TRBD2
V gene: TRBV19
J gene: TRBJ2-3
CDR3 protein: CASSTRDYSGSQDTQYF
CDR3 DNA: TGTGCCAGTAGTACGCGGGACTACAGCGGGAGTCAGGATACGCAGTATTTT

clone size: many
D gene: .
V gene: TRBV30
J gene: TRBJ2-2
CDR3 protein: CAWSPLGSGELFF
CDR3 DNA: TGTGCCTGGAGCCCTCTCGGGTCCGGGGAGCTGTTTTTT

clone size: .
D gene: .
V gene: TRBV29-1
J gene: TRBJ2-2
CDR3 protein: CSGGMGTHTGELFF
CDR3 DNA: TGCAGCGGGGGCATGGGGACTCACACCGGGGAGCTGTTTTTT

clone size: .
D gene: .
V gene: TRBV12-3/TRBV12-4
J gene: TRBJ2-3
CDR3 protein: CASTPVWGAGDTQYF
CDR3 DNA: TGTGCCAGCACCCCGGTTTGGGGGGCTGGAGATACGCAGTATTTT

clone size: many
D gene: .
V gene: TRBV12-3/TRBV12-4
J gene: TRBJ1-1
CDR3 protein: CASSFSGRARGVNTEAFF
CDR3 DNA: TGTGCCAGCAGTTTTTCTGGTCGGGCTAGGGGAGTGAACACTGAAGCTTTCTTT

clone size: few
D gene: .
V gene: TRBV7-9
J gene: TRBJ1-5
CDR3 protein: CASSKQGQPQHF
CDR3 DNA: TGTGCCAGCAGCAAACAGGGACAGCCCCAGCATTTT

clone size: few
D gene: TRBD2
V gene: TRBV9
J gene: TRBJ2-3
CDR3 protein: CASSVAGLAGVGTDTQYF
CDR3 DNA: TGTGCCAGCAGCGTAGCCGGACTAGCGGGAGTTGGCACAGATACGCAGTATTTT

clone size: many
D gene: TRBD2
V gene: TRBV2
J gene: TRBJ2-2
CDR3 protein: CATGGRVANTGELFF
CDR3 DNA: TGTGCCACCGGCGGGAGGGTCGCGAACACCGGGGAGCTGTTTTTT

clone size: many
D gene: TRBD1
V gene: TRBV28
J gene: TRBJ2-7
CDR3 protein: CASRNVGQGFYEQYF
CDR3 DNA: TGTGCCAGCAGGAACGTTGGACAGGGCTTCTACGAGCAGTACTTC

clone size: many
D gene: .
V gene: TRBV28
J gene: TRBJ2-3
CDR3 protein: CASKDRLKILDTQYF
CDR3 DNA: TGTGCCAGCAAGGATCGGTTAAAAATATTGGATACGCAGTATTTT

clone size: few
D gene: .
V gene: TRBV12-3/TRBV12-4
J gene: TRBJ1-3
CDR3 protein: CASSLDRTSGNTIYF
CDR3 DNA: TGTGCCAGCAGTCTCGACAGGACCTCTGGAAACACCATATATTTT

clone size: .
D gene: .
V gene: TRBV28
J gene: TRBJ1-2
CDR3 protein: CATFFPRAAEYGYTF
CDR3 DNA: TGTGCCACCTTCTTCCCTCGGGCGGCAGAATATGGCTACACCTTC

clone size: few
D gene: .
V gene: TRBV28
J gene: TRBJ1-2
CDR3 protein: CASSFRGDLGYTF
CDR3 DNA: TGTGCCAGCAGTTTCAGAGGGGACTTGGGCTACACCTTC

clone size: .
D gene: TRBD1
V gene: TRBV20-1
J gene: TRBJ2-1
CDR3 protein: CSAGQPGEQFF
CDR3 DNA: TGCAGTGCGGGACAGCCCGGTGAGCAGTTCTTC

clone size: .
D gene: .
V gene: TRBV5-1
J gene: TRBJ2-7
CDR3 protein: CASSLDAGPAYEQYF
CDR3 DNA: TGCGCCAGCAGCTTGGACGCGGGACCGGCCTACGAGCAGTACTTC

clone size: few
D gene: TRBD1
V gene: TRBV19
J gene: TRBJ1-1
CDR3 protein: CASATGGYLLNTEAFF
CDR3 DNA: TGTGCCAGTGCGACAGGGGGCTACCTACTGAACACTGAAGCTTTCTTT

clone size: .
D gene: .
V gene: TRBV13
J gene: TRBJ1-3
CDR3 protein: CASSFQGSRGNTIYF
CDR3 DNA: TGTGCCAGCAGCTTTCAGGGAAGTCGTGGAAACACCATATATTTT

clone size: few
D gene: .
V gene: TRBV12-3/TRBV12-4
J gene: TRBJ1-5
CDR3 protein: CASSLDDRPNQPQHF
CDR3 DNA: TGTGCCAGCAGTTTAGATGACAGGCCGAATCAGCCCCAGCATTTT

clone size: few
D gene: .
V gene: TRBV28
J gene: TRBJ2-2
CDR3 protein: CASSHPIFVPTLGELFF
CDR3 DNA: TGTGCCAGCTCCCATCCGATTTTCGTCCCTACCCTCGGGGAGCTGTTTTTT

clone size: many
D gene: TRBD1
V gene: TRBV27
J gene: TRBJ1-1
CDR3 protein: CASSFQGVGRTEAFF
CDR3 DNA: TGTGCCAGCAGTTTCCAGGGGGTAGGTAGAACTGAAGCTTTCTTT

clone size: many
D gene: TRBD1
V gene: TRBV11-2
J gene: TRBJ1-1
CDR3 protein: CASSLDGTGGTEAFF
CDR3 DNA: TGTGCCAGCAGCTTAGACGGGACAGGGGGCACTGAAGCTTTCTTT

clone size: .
D gene: .
V gene: TRBV19
J gene: TRBJ1-1
CDR3 protein: CASSGPLRAEAFF
CDR3 DNA: TGTGCCAGTTCAGGACCGCTACGTGCTGAAGCTTTCTTT

clone size: many
D gene: TRBD2
V gene: TRBV6-1
J gene: TRBJ2-5
CDR3 protein: CASRGREDLEETQYF
CDR3 DNA: TGTGCCAGCCGAGGGCGGGAGGATCTGGAAGAGACCCAGTACTTC

clone size: .
D gene: .
V gene: TRBV29-1
J gene: TRBJ1-1
CDR3 protein: CSAGTSGREAFF
CDR3 DNA: TGCAGCGCCGGGACCTCTGGAAGGGAAGCTTTCTTT

clone size: many
D gene: .
V gene: TRBV18
J gene: TRBJ1-1
CDR3 protein: CASSLTTPTEAFF
CDR3 DNA: TGTGCCAGCTCACTGACTACGCCCACTGAAGCTTTCTTT

clone size: .
D gene: TRBD2
V gene: TRBV4-3
J gene: TRBJ2-7
CDR3 protein: CASSLGLSGIYEQYF
CDR3 DNA: TGCGCCAGCAGCCTGGGACTAAGCGGTATATACGAGCAGTACTTC

clone size: many
D gene: TRBD2
V gene: TRBV2
J gene: TRBJ2-7
CDR3 protein: CASSGGLASSYEQYF
CDR3 DNA: TGTGCCAGCAGTGGAGGACTAGCGAGCTCCTACGAGCAGTACTTC

clone size: many
D gene: TRBD1
V gene: TRBV11-2
J gene: TRBJ2-3
CDR3 protein: CASSLVQGAFLDTQYF
CDR3 DNA: TGTGCCAGCAGCTTAGTGCAGGGGGCCTTTTTGGATACGCAGTATTTT

clone size: many
D gene: .
V gene: TRBV7-8
J gene: TRBJ2-4
CDR3 protein: CASSPRWDGGKKNIQYF
CDR3 DNA: TGTGCCAGCAGCCCTAGGTGGGACGGAGGGAAGAAAAACATTCAGTACTTC